The source of this T cell receptor beta chain is a study of T cell repertoires in cytomegalovirus infection. Study context: Recently identified HLA-C-restricted CMV epitopes were among the peptides used. Shared public TCR beta signatures pointed to both CMV infection and a matching HLA type.

The germline V gene encodes CDR1 MNHNS and CDR2 SASEGT. The CDR3 totals 14 residues. This clonotype was observed a handful of times. Its antigen remains unknown. A read error may account for a junction end that differs from germline. TCRdb independently ran MiXCR on the reads; one entry per CDR3 protein. The sample holds about 830,000 distinct CDR3 sequences; about 31% are singletons and the top ten take around 12%. Study-wide points: The cumulative frequency of public TCR beta families identified carriers of CMV plus the relevant HLA. Across the ex vivo response, the dominant clonotypes were HLA-C-restricted CMV-specific TCR beta clonotypes.

The material sequenced was cultured CD8+ T cells from PBMCs, taken from culture after CMV antigen stimulation. This clonotype originated in a human donor in good health (CMV status not recorded). Some clones in this sample may be carry-over from other donors' samples. This chain links TRBV6-1 with TRBJ2-7; 8 positions match TRBD2. In nucleotides, the CDR3 is TGTGCCAGCAGGGAAGCGGGGGATCCGAACGAGCAGTACTTC. This encodes CASREAGDPNEQYF.